What follows are 24 T cell receptor beta chains derived from one specimen sequenced in a study of cytomegalovirus exposure and HLA in healthy donors. The primer mix had 60 Vbeta and 13 Jbeta primers. This table comes from immunoSEQ multiplex PCR, and its TCRdb copy is limited to in-frame clones, with some not included. The sample carries tens of thousands of clones, under 80% recorded once. Sequenced: PBMCs. The receptor source for this set is a male donor in good health and CMV-seropositive.

The chain couples TRBV15 to TRBJ2-2; D call uncertain. The CDR3 loop spans 14 amino acids. V lost 4 bases and J 1 base, leaving 7 bases between the germline ends. Germline CDR1 LNHNV, CDR2 YYDKDF (reference sequence). CDR3 in DNA: TGTGCCACCAGCATTCCCAGGAACACCGGGGAGCTGTTTTTT. Translating gives CATSIPRNTGELFF.

Regarding this clone: This same CDR3 is encoded by further DNA sequences in the sample. This sequence joins TRBV2 and TRBJ2-3; 12 bases are a match to TRBD2. Germline values: CDR1 SNHLY, CDR2 FYNNEI. The junction had 12 bases not matched to a gene; V was cut back by 2 bases and J by 9 bases. The CDR3 runs 17 residues. The CDR3 reads CASSEKRGLAGGKTQYF. The CDR3 DNA is TGTGCCAGCAGTGAAAAGAGGGGGCTAGCGGGGGGGAAAACGCAGTATTTT.

V gene TRBV9 combines with J gene TRBJ2-3; tentative D call: TRBD1 (6 bases). The germline gives CDR1 SGDLS, CDR2 YYNGEE. Trimming shortened V by 3 bases and J by 6 bases, and 20 bases separated the two germline ends. The CDR3 is made up of 16 amino acids. CDR3 residues: CASSEPPGQLTDTQYF. The DNA for the CDR3 is TGTGCCAGCAGCGAACCGCCGGGACAATTAACGGATACGCAGTATTTT.

This chain connects TRBV11-2 to TRBJ2-5; possibly TRBD1 for D (6 bases). V lost 5 bases and J 1 base, leaving 20 bases between the germline ends. The CDR3 contains 17 residues. Germline V gene sequence: CDR1 SGHAT, CDR2 FQNNGV. The CDR3 spells CASSPSMTGPFQETQYF. The CDR3 bases are TGTGCCAGCAGCCCGTCAATGACAGGTCCGTTCCAAGAGACCCAGTACTTC.

V and J are TRBV2 and TRBJ2-5, with a weak D call TRBD1 (5 bases). V lost 6 bases to trimming and J lost 2 bases, with 13 bases between them. The CDR3 has 14 residues. Per the germline V gene, CDR1 is SNHLY and CDR2 is FYNNEI. The CDR3 loop is CASSPWGLQETQYF. The DNA for the CDR3 is TGTGCCAGCAGCCCCTGGGGCTTACAAGAGACCCAGTACTTC.

This clone showed up just a few times. Here the CDR3 reads CASRTGLARGETQYF. DNA for the CDR3: TGTGCCAGCAGGACGGGACTAGCTCGAGGGGAGACCCAGTACTTC. This rearrangement joins TRBV7-2 to TRBJ2-5; the match to TRBD2 covers 9 bases. With 6 bases clipped from V and 5 bases from J, the junction kept 10 bases outside the gene matches. CDR3 length: 15 amino acids. Per the germline V gene, CDR1 is SGHTA and CDR2 is FQGNSA. The full variable domain, rest sourced from reference TRBV7-2 and TRBJ2-5, is GAGVSQSPSNKVTEKGKDVELRCDPISGHTALYWYRQSLGQGLEFLIYFQGNSAPDKSGLPSDRFSAERTGGSVSTLTIQRTQQEDSAVYLCASRTGLARGETQYFGPGTRLLVL.

V usage is TRBV18 and J usage is TRBJ2-3; D possibly corresponds to TRBD1 (6 bases). Germline CDR1 KGHSH, CDR2 LQKENI. V gave up 8 bases and J gave up 0 bases, with 15 bases separating them. The CDR3 covers 15 residues. The CDR3 region has the DNA TGTGCCAGCCTACAGGGAAATAAGAGCACAGATACGCAGTATTTT. Its protein product is CASLQGNKSTDTQYF. Full variable domain (remainder filled in from reference TRBV18 and TRBJ2-3): NAGVMQNPRHLVRRRGQEARLRCSPMKGHSHVYWYRQLPEEGLKFMVYLQKENIIDESGMPKERFSAEFPKEGPSILRIQQVVRGDSAAYFCASLQGNKSTDTQYFGPGTRLTVL.

The rearrangement links TRBV5-6 to TRBJ2-2; 14 bases match TRBD2. The CDR3 is made up of 16 amino acids. Germline V gene lookup returns CDR1 SGHDT and CDR2 YYEEEE. V was clipped by 2 bases and J by 7 bases; unmatched bases: 4. CDR3 nucleotide sequence: TGTGCCAGCAGCTTTGAGGGACTAGCGGGAGTCGGGGAGCTGTTTTTT. Amino acids: CASSFEGLAGVGELFF.

This chain links TRBV7-2 with TRBJ2-2; D may be TRBD2 (7 bases). Germline CDR1 SGHTA, CDR2 FQGNSA. Trimming shortened V by 3 bases and J by 6 bases, and 14 bases separated the two germline ends. CDR3 length: 15 amino acids. Here the CDR3 reads CASSFKGGAAGELFF. The CDR3 bases are TGTGCCAGCAGCTTCAAAGGGGGGGCCGCCGGGGAGCTGTTTTTT.

CDR3: CASSAGGNEQFF. CDR3 coding DNA: TGTGCCAGCAGCGCCGGAGGGAATGAGCAGTTCTTC. V usage is TRBV9 and J usage is TRBJ2-1; TRBD2 is a possible D gene (6 bases). V lost 3 bases, J lost 7 bases, and 8 bases lay in between. This CDR3 has 12 amino acids. CDR1 is SGDLS and CDR2 is YYNGEE in the germline V gene.

There are a few counts of this clone. CDR3 nucleotides: TGTGCCAGCAGCTTAGACCAGGTCGGCAGGGCTGGAAACACCATATATTTT. Translation: CASSLDQVGRAGNTIYF. V gene TRBV7-9 combines with J gene TRBJ1-3, with a weak D call TRBD1 (5 bases). Trimming took 1 base from V and 2 from J, leaving 15 bases between them. The CDR3 runs to 17 residues. Germline CDR1 is SEHNR and CDR2 is FQNEAQ (reference sequence).

This chain links TRBV6-1 with TRBJ2-7; 11 nucleotides match TRBD2. CDR3 size: 15 residues. Germline V gene sequence: CDR1 MNHNS, CDR2 SASEGT. Losses at the gene ends were 1 base for V and 7 bases for J; bases not matched to a gene: 6. CDR3 in DNA: TGTGCCAGCAGTGAAGTGTCTAGCGGGAGGAGTGAGCAGTACTTC. This codes for CASSEVSSGRSEQYF.

The gene calls are TRBV18 and TRBJ2-5; 14 bases fit TRBD2. Germline V gene lookup returns CDR1 KGHSH and CDR2 LQKENI. V gave up 3 bases and J gave up 10 bases; unmatched junction bases: 7. The CDR3 contains 15 residues. The CDR3: CASSPTGTSGRIQYF. The DNA for the CDR3 is TGTGCCAGCTCACCTACCGGGACTAGCGGGAGAATCCAGTACTTC.

CDR3 in amino acids: CASSRGQGLVETQYF. CDR3 nucleotides: TGTGCCAGCAGTCGAGGACAGGGGTTAGTAGAGACCCAGTACTTC. The V call is TRBV6-5, the J call TRBJ2-5; TRBD1 aligns across 9 bases. This CDR3 spans 15 amino acids. V was pared by 5 bases and J by 4 bases, with 8 bases of the junction left unmatched. The germline gives CDR1 MNHEY, CDR2 SVGAGI.

This rearrangement joins TRBV9 to TRBJ2-4; TRBD2 agrees at 10 bases. Germline assignment: CDR1 SGDLS and CDR2 YYNGEE. V was clipped by 4 bases and J by 8 bases; unmatched bases: 12. The CDR3 totals 16 residues. The CDR3 loop reads CASSPTQRGGWDIQYF. The CDR3 DNA reads TGTGCCAGCAGCCCCACCCAGCGGGGGGGTTGGGACATTCAGTACTTC.

The CDR3: CASSRRDTGTASYEQYF. DNA of the CDR3: TGTGCCAGCAGCCGCCGGGATACCGGGACAGCCTCCTACGAGCAGTACTTC. The rearrangement uses TRBV7-9 and TRBJ2-7, with 7 nucleotides matching TRBD1. CDR3 length equals 17 residues. Trimming cost V 5 bases and J 0 bases; bases outside gene matches: 13. CDR1 SEHNR and CDR2 FQNEAQ come from the germline V gene (reference sequence).

This clone was seen a few times. The chain uses TRBV2 and TRBJ2-7; 10 positions agree with TRBD1. After removal of 6 bases from V and 5 bases from J, the junction contained 7 bases not matched to a gene. The V gene's germline CDR1 is SNHLY and CDR2 FYNNEI. This CDR3 has 14 amino acids. The CDR3 loop is CASRTTGGKDEQYF. CDR3 coding DNA: TGTGCCAGCAGGACGACAGGGGGCAAGGACGAGCAGTACTTC.

The CDR3 DNA sequence: TGCGCCAGCAGTGTACCAGGGGGTGAGCAGTACTTC. Amino acid sequence: CASSVPGGEQYF. The chain couples TRBV10-1 to TRBJ2-7, with 7 bases aligning to TRBD1. CDR1 is WNHNN, CDR2 SYGVQD, per germline (reference sequence). This CDR3 spans 12 amino acids. Trimming took 4 bases from V and 7 from J; bases not matched to a gene: 4.

This chain uses TRBV29-1 with TRBJ1-2, with TRBD1 as a possible D gene (5 bases). There are 12 residues in the CDR3. Trimming cost V 7 bases and J 4 bases, with 13 bases left between them. CDR1 is SQVTM, CDR2 ANQGSEA, per germline. The DNA of the CDR3 is TGCAGCGCGGGGTCGGGGGGCTATGGCTACACCTTC. Translated, it gives CSAGSGGYGYTF.

The chain uses TRBV30 and TRBJ1-2; weak D call: TRBD1 (6 bases). Deletions cut 1 base from V and 2 bases from J, with 11 bases between. CDR1 GTSNPN and CDR2 SVGIG come from the germline V gene (reference sequence). CDR3 length: 14 residues. The CDR3, as DNA: TGTGCCTGGAGTGCGTTTACAGGGAACTATGGCTACACCTTC. It encodes CAWSAFTGNYGYTF.

This clone appeared a few times. Germline and junction disagree at one end, which may indicate a read error. The chain couples TRBV6-1 to TRBJ2-7; 7 bases align to TRBD2. This CDR3 is built from 15 residues. Germline V gene sequence: CDR1 MNHNS, CDR2 SASEGT. CDR3 sequence: CAISVGGGHLNEQYF. CDR3 in DNA: TGTGCCATCAGTGTTGGGGGGGGTCACCTTAACGAGCAGTACTTC.

The rearrangement links TRBV5-1 to TRBJ2-6; weak D call: TRBD2 (6 bases). V lost 1 base and J lost 3, with 8 bases in between. Germline V gives CDR1 SGHRS, CDR2 YFSETQ. The CDR3 extends over 15 amino acids. This CDR3 is CASSLSGVGANVLTF. DNA of the CDR3: TGCGCCAGCAGCTTGTCGGGGGTTGGGGCCAACGTCCTGACTTTC.

This clone turned up a few times. This chain joins TRBV7-9 and TRBJ2-1; 7 bases fit TRBD2. The CDR3 spans 11 residues. Germline loops: CDR1 SEHNR, CDR2 FQNEAQ (reference sequence). The junction had 9 bases not matched to a gene; V was cut back by 7 bases and J by 15 bases. The CDR3 protein is CASNEAGVPFF. CDR3 nucleotide sequence: TGTGCCAGCAACGAGGCGGGAGTTCCGTTCTTC.

V is TRBV30 and J is TRBJ1-1; weak D call: TRBD1 (5 bases). CDR3 length equals 14 residues. With 0 bases removed from V and 0 bases from J, the gap between germline ends came to 8 bases. The germline V gene encodes CDR1 GTSNPN and CDR2 SVGIG (reference sequence). The CDR3 bases are TGTGCCTGGAGTGTCCCCAGGGTGAACACTGAAGCTTTCTTT. Amino acids: CAWSVPRVNTEAFF.